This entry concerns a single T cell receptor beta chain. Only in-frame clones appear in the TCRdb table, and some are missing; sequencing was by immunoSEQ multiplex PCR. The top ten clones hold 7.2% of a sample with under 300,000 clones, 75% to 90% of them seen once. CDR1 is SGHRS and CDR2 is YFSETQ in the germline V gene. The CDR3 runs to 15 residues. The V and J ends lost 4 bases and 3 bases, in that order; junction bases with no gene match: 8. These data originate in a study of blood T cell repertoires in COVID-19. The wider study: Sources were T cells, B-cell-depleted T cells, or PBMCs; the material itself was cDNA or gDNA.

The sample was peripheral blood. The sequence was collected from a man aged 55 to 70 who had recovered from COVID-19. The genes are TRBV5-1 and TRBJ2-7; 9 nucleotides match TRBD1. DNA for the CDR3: TGCGCCAGCAGCCAAGTTGACAGGGGGGACTACGAGCAGTACTTC. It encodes CASSQVDRGDYEQYF.